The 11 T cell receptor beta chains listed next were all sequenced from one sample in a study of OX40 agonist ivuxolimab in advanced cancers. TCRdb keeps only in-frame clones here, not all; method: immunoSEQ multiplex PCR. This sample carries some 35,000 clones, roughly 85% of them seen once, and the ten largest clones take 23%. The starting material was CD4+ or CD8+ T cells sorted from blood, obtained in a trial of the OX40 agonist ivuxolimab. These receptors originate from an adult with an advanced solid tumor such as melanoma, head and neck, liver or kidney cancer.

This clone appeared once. The CDR3 DNA follows: TGTGCCAGAAGCTCTACCTACCCTGAAGCTTTCTTT. It translates to CARSSTYPEAFF. The rearrangement joins TRBV7-5 to TRBJ1-1. TRBV7-5 has pseudogene status. The CDR3 is 12 amino acids.

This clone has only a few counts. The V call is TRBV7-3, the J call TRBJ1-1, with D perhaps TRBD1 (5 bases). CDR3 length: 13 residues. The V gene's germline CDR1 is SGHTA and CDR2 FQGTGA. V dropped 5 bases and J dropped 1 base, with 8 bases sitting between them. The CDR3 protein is CASSHGGNTEAFF. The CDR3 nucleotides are TGTGCCAGCAGCCACGGGGGGAACACTGAAGCTTTCTTT.

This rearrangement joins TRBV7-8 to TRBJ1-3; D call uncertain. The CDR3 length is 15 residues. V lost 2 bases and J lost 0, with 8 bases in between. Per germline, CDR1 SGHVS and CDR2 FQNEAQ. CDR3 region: CASSLRPASGNTIYF. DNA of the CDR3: TGTGCCAGCAGCTTAAGACCAGCCTCTGGAAACACCATATATTTT. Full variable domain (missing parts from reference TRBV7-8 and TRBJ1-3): GAGVSQSPRYKVAKRGQDVALRCDPISGHVSLFWYQQALGQGPEFLTYFQNEAQLDKSGLPSDRFFAERPEGSVSTLKIQRTQQEDSAVYLCASSLRPASGNTIYFGEGSWLTVV.

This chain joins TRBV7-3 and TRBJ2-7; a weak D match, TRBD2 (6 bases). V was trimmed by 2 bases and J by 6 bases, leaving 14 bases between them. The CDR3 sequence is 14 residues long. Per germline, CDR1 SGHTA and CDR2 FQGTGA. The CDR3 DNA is TGTGCCAGCAGCTTAGGAGGGCCGTTTAGCGAGCAGTACTTC. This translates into CASSLGGPFSEQYF.

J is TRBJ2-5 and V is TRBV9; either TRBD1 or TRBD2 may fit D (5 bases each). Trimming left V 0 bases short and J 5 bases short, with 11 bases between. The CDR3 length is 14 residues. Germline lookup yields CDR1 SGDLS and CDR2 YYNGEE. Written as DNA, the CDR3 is TGTGCCAGCAGCGTAGTCGGCTGGGGGGAGACCCAGTACTTC. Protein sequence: CASSVVGWGETQYF.

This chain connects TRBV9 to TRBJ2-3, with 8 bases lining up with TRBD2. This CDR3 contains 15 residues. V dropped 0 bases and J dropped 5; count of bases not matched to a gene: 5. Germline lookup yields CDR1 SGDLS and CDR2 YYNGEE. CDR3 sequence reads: CASSVGTSGGDTQYF. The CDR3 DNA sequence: TGTGCCAGCAGCGTAGGAACTAGCGGAGGAGATACGCAGTATTTT.

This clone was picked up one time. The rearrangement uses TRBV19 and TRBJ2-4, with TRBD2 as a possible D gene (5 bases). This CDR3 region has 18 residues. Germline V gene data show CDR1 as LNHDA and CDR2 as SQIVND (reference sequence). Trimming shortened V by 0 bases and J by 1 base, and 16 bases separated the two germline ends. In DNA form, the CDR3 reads TGTGCCAGTAGTATAGACCCGGGATCTGGGTCGGCCAAAAACATTCAGTACTTC. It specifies CASSIDPGSGSAKNIQYF.

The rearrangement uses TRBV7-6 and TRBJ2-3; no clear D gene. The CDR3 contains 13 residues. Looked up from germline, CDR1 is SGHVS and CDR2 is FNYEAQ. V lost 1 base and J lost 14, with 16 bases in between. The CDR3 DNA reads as TGTGCCAGCAGCTTAGTAGTTGATGGGCCCCGGTATTTT. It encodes CASSLVVDGPRYF.

This CDR3 is CASTIGGDEQYF. The CDR3 region has the DNA TGTGCCAGCACGATAGGAGGGGACGAGCAGTACTTC. V and J are TRBV28 and TRBJ2-7; maybe TRBD2 (6 bases). Germline-derived CDR1 and CDR2 are MDHEN and SYDVKM. CDR3 length equals 12 residues. V lost 7 bases and J 5 bases, leaving 12 bases between the germline ends. The full variable domain, rest sourced from reference TRBV28 and TRBJ2-7, is DVKVTQSSRYLVKRTGEKVFLECVQDMDHENMFWYRQDPGLGLRLIYFSYDVKMKEKGDIPEGYSVSREKKERFSLILESASTNQTSMYLCASTIGGDEQYFGPGTRLTVT.

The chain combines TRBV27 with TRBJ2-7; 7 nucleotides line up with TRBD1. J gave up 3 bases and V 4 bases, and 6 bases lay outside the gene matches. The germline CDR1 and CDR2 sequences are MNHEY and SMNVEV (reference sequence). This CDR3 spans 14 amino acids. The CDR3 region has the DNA TGTGCCAGCAGTTCGGACAGGATAGTCTACGAGCAGTACTTC. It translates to CASSSDRIVYEQYF.

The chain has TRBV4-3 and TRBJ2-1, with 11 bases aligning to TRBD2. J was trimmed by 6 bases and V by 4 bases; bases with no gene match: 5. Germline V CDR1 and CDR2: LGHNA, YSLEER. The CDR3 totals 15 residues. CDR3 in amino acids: CASSRGLAATNEQFF. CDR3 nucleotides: TGCGCCAGCAGCCGGGGACTAGCGGCGACCAATGAGCAGTTCTTC.